Listed below are T cell receptor beta chains from one sample, sequenced in a study of Ad26.COV2.S vaccination and SARS-CoV-2 variants. Method: immunoSEQ multiplex PCR; TCRdb's copy keeps in-frame clones and lacks some. The sample carries 430,000 or so clones, 90% recorded once. This specimen consisted of peripheral blood, obtained in a trial of Ad26.COV2.S vaccine versus placebo. Receptors originate from a person between 18 and 59 years old who received the Ad26.COV2.S COVID-19 vaccine or a placebo. The CDR3 runs from the conserved cysteine through the conserved F or W. The D gene is left open where the match is weak. The size field is filled for only some rows; it gives once, few, many or a size class.

TRBJ2-3 | . | TRBV11-3 | TRBD2 | TGTGCCAGCAGCAAAACTAGCGGGAACACAGATACGCAGTATTTT | CASSKTSGNTDTQYF
TRBJ1-1 | once | TRBV29-1 | . | TGCAGCGTTTGGGACACACAGAACACTGAAGCTTTCTTT | CSVWDTQNTEAFF
TRBJ1-1 | . | TRBV6-5 | . | TGTGCCAGCAGTTACAGGGCCCCGAACACTGAAGCTTTCTTT | CASSYRAPNTEAFF
TRBJ2-1 | . | TRBV5-6 | TRBD2 | TGTGCCAGCAGCCATTCCGGGACTACCAGATCGGAGCAGTTCTTC | CASSHSGTTRSEQFF
TRBJ2-3 | . | TRBV5-6 | TRBD1 | TGTGCCAGCAGCTTTCGCCGGGACAGGGGCACAGATACGCAGTATTTT | CASSFRRDRGTDTQYF
TRBJ2-3 | . | TRBV6-4 | . | TGTGCCAGCAGTGCCGATTGGCCAGATACGCAGTATTTT | CASSADWPDTQYF
TRBJ2-3 | . | TRBV9 | . | TGTGCCAGCAGCCCCCCAGGGTGGGGTAGCACAGATACGCAGTATTTT | CASSPPGWGSTDTQYF
TRBJ2-1 | . | TRBV7-8 | . | TGTGCCAGCAACCGGGGTAATGAGCAGTTCTTC | CASNRGNEQFF
TRBJ1-1 | . | TRBV6-5 | . | TGTGCCAGCAGTACAGGGATTTTAAGGGCTGAAGCTTTCTTT | CASSTGILRAEAFF
TRBJ2-1 | . | TRBV3-1/TRBV3-2 | . | TGTGCCAGCAGCCTTGGAGCTAGCTCCTACAATGAGCAGTTCTTC | CASSLGASSYNEQFF
TRBJ1-2 | . | TRBV6-6 | TRBD1 | TGTGCCAGCAGCTTACAGGGGGTGTTTTATGGCTACACCTTC | CASSLQGVFYGYTF